The sequence of this T cell receptor (beta chain) was determined in a study of blood T cell repertoires in COVID-19. Overall study: The United States, Italy and Spain supplied acute and convalescent COVID-19 samples. PBMCs, B-cell-depleted T cells, or T cells were the source of the cDNA or gDNA that made up the material.

CDR1 is ENHRY and CDR2 is SYGVKD in the germline V gene. V dropped 6 bases and J dropped 8; count of bases not matched to a gene: 6. CDR3 length: 13 residues. How the authors handled the data: Using reference gene primer amplification, nucleated cell counts were estimated. TCRdb's table, derived via immunoSEQ multiplex PCR, lists solely in-frame clones and lacks some. That table is the source of V, J and clone size, and D and trimming were worked out from the DNA. The table shows about 230,000 clones, with approximately 87% occurring only once. V and J are TRBV10-3 and TRBJ2-2, with 7 positions matching TRBD1. The receptor's source is an older woman with active or convalescent COVID-19. The source material was peripheral blood. CDR3 sequence reads: CAIRATQGGELFF. In nucleotides, the CDR3 is TGTGCCATCAGAGCTACACAGGGGGGGGAGCTGTTTTTT.